Following are 27 T cell receptor beta chains from one sample sequenced in a study of cytomegalovirus exposure and HLA in healthy donors. Primers for the PCR totalled 60 Vbeta and 13 Jbeta. Profiled with immunoSEQ multiplex PCR; TCRdb holds only in-frame clones, not every one. The top ten clones hold about 3% of a sample with 150,000 to 200,000 clones, more than 65% of them seen once. The sequenced material came from PBMCs. The source of these receptors is a female donor in good health and CMV-seronegative.

V and J are TRBV11-1 and TRBJ1-1; 7 nucleotides align to TRBD1. The CDR3 length is 15 residues. The junction had 8 bases not matched to a gene; V was cut back by 6 bases and J by 1 base. Germline CDR1 is SGHAT and CDR2 is FQDESV (reference sequence). The CDR3 DNA follows: TGTGCCAGCAGATGGGACAGACTCTCGAACACTGAAGCTTTCTTT. This gives the protein CASRWDRLSNTEAFF.

The chain uses TRBV2 and TRBJ2-7, with a weak D call TRBD2 (6 bases). Trimming stripped 1 base from V and 2 bases from J, with 12 bases between. Germline lookup yields CDR1 SNHLY and CDR2 FYNNEI. This CDR3 comprises 15 residues. Written as DNA, the CDR3 is TGTGCCAGCAGTGAAGACAGCGGGTTTACCTACGAGCAGTACTTC. This translates into CASSEDSGFTYEQYF.

CDR3: CASSQSQGDTGANVLTF. The CDR3 nucleotides read TGTGCCAGCAGCCAGTCACAGGGGGATACTGGGGCCAACGTCCTGACTTTC. The chain has TRBV14 and TRBJ2-6; 8 bases fit TRBD1. Germline loops: CDR1 SGHDN, CDR2 FVKESK. V dropped 3 bases and J dropped 2; count of bases not matched to a gene: 6. There are 17 residues in the CDR3.

Regarding this clone: The junction and the germline gene differ at one end; a read error may be behind it. The rearrangement joins TRBV7-9 to TRBJ2-1, with 8 bases that match TRBD1. Germline V gives CDR1 SEHNR, CDR2 FQNEAQ (reference sequence). The CDR3 contains 15 residues. The CDR3 is CSSSLPRTGINEQFF. The CDR3 DNA sequence: TGTTCCAGCAGCCTACCTCGGACAGGGATCAATGAGCAGTTCTTC.

The rearrangement links TRBV2 to TRBJ1-1; D may be TRBD1 (5 bases). Trimming shortened V by 10 bases and J by 1 base, and 19 bases separated the two germline ends. Germline V CDR1 and CDR2: SNHLY, FYNNEI. The CDR3 consists of 15 residues. CDR3 DNA: TGTGCCATTAAAGGGGCAGGCCGATCGAACACTGAAGCTTTCTTT. It codes for CAIKGAGRSNTEAFF.

This clone was seen a few times. J is TRBJ1-4 and V is TRBV5-1, with D maybe TRBD1 (5 bases). V lost 2 bases and J 8 bases, leaving 13 bases between the germline ends. CDR1 and CDR2 (germline): SGHRS, YFSETQ. The CDR3 totals 14 residues. The CDR3 DNA reads as TGCGCCAGCAGCTTTAAGGGGTCGGAGGAAAAACTGTTTTTT. Translating gives CASSFKGSEEKLFF.

This chain uses TRBV19 with TRBJ1-1; 7 bases map to TRBD1. CDR3 length: 15 amino acids. V trimming: 4 bases; J trimming: 3 bases; junction bases outside the gene matches: 8. CDR1 is LNHDA, CDR2 SQIVND, per germline (reference sequence). CDR3 sequence: CASSRDREGHTEAFF. The CDR3 bases are TGTGCCAGTAGTAGAGACAGGGAGGGGCACACTGAAGCTTTCTTT.

The chain employs TRBV10-3 and TRBJ2-1; TRBD1 matches 8 bases. Germline loops: CDR1 ENHRY, CDR2 SYGVKD. CDR3 length: 15 amino acids. Unmatched junction bases numbered 14, after V lost 11 bases and J lost 5 bases. In nucleotides, the CDR3 is TGTGCCTATCGGGGCAGGGGACAGGTTAACAATGAGCAGTTCTTC. It yields the protein CAYRGRGQVNNEQFF.

The chain carries TRBV5-1 and TRBJ2-3; tentative D call: TRBD1 (5 bases). The CDR3 consists of 14 residues. V was trimmed by 0 bases and J by 3 bases, leaving 8 bases between them. The germline CDR1 and CDR2 sequences are SGHRS and YFSETQ. The DNA for the CDR3 is TGCGCCAGCAGCTTGGATCCAGGGACAGATACGCAGTATTTT. Its protein is CASSLDPGTDTQYF.

V and J are TRBV5-1 and TRBJ2-2; 10 nucleotides line up with TRBD1. CDR3 length equals 17 residues. V dropped 0 bases and J dropped 6; count of bases not matched to a gene: 8. From germline, CDR1 is SGHRS and CDR2 YFSETQ. DNA of the CDR3: TGCGCCAGCAGCTTGGCCGGGACAGGGGCCCGGTCCGGGGAGCTGTTTTTT. As protein: CASSLAGTGARSGELFF.

The CDR3 DNA sequence: TGTGCCAGCAGCGTAGGGAAGGGGACCTACGAGCAGTACTTC. Its protein product is CASSVGKGTYEQYF. The chain employs TRBV9 and TRBJ2-7; D may be TRBD1 (5 bases). This CDR3 comprises 14 residues. From germline, CDR1 is SGDLS and CDR2 YYNGEE. Trimming shortened V by 0 bases and J by 2 bases, and 9 bases separated the two germline ends.

V and J are TRBV5-6 and TRBJ1-5; no clear D. Germline lookup yields CDR1 SGHDT and CDR2 YYEEEE. The CDR3 length is 14 residues. V was pared by 4 bases and J by 3 bases, with 11 bases between. CDR3 in DNA: TGTGCCAGCAGCCTGTCCGGTGTCAATCAGCCCCAGCATTTT. This encodes CASSLSGVNQPQHF.

V is TRBV20-1 and J is TRBJ2-7, with D perhaps TRBD1 (6 bases). V lost 5 bases, J lost 2 bases, and 7 bases lay in between. This CDR3 contains 11 residues. The germline V gene has CDR1 DFQATT and CDR2 SNEGSKA (reference sequence). The CDR3 coding sequence is TGCAGTGCTGGGGACACCTACGAGCAGTACTTC. Encoded protein: CSAGDTYEQYF.

This chain links TRBV7-6 with TRBJ1-4; D possibly corresponds to TRBD1 (5 bases). The V gene's germline CDR1 is SGHVS and CDR2 FNYEAQ. The V end lost 5 bases, the J end lost 8 bases, and 15 bases lay between the germline ends. There are 14 residues in the CDR3. CDR3 residues: CASSPWGGKEKLFF. The CDR3 region has the DNA TGTGCCAGCAGCCCTTGGGGGGGAAAGGAAAAACTGTTTTTT.

This clone is medium-sized in the sample. The V call is TRBV2, the J call TRBJ1-4, with unresolved D. Germline lookup yields CDR1 SNHLY and CDR2 FYNNEI. Trimming cost V 6 bases and J 6 bases, with 11 bases left between them. CDR3 length: 13 residues. DNA of the CDR3: TGTGCCAGCAGGGGCACCGGGGATGAAAAACTGTTTTTT. Its protein product is CASRGTGDEKLFF.

V gene TRBV30 combines with J gene TRBJ2-2; 12 positions match TRBD2. This CDR3 is 15 amino acids long. The germline V gene encodes CDR1 GTSNPN and CDR2 SVGIG (reference sequence). Trimming removed 1 base from V and 10 bases from J; junction bases left unmatched: 7. The CDR3 sequence: CAWSGTSGVLTELFF. DNA for the CDR3: TGTGCCTGGAGTGGGACTAGCGGGGTACTGACGGAGCTGTTTTTT.

This clone was recorded once. As DNA, the CDR3 is TGTGCCAGCAGTTTCGAGACTAGCGGATCCAGGGGCAATGAGCAGTTCTTC. Amino acids: CASSFETSGSRGNEQFF. The chain combines TRBV28 with TRBJ2-1, with TRBD2 matching 9 bases. Germline loops: CDR1 MDHEN, CDR2 SYDVKM. V dropped 3 bases and J dropped 6; count of bases not matched to a gene: 12. The CDR3 consists of 17 residues.

The rearrangement links TRBV27 to TRBJ2-7, with a weak D call TRBD1 (6 bases). Germline assignment: CDR1 MNHEY and CDR2 SMNVEV (reference sequence). The CDR3 has 15 amino acids. Trimming cost V 0 bases and J 4 bases, with 13 bases left between them. CDR3 sequence reads: CASSLSGTTLYEQYF. The CDR3 coding sequence is TGTGCCAGCAGTTTATCCGGGACAACCCTATACGAGCAGTACTTC.

This clone is a singleton in its sample. The chain links TRBV7-9 to TRBJ1-5, with 9 positions matching TRBD1. This CDR3 is built from 14 residues. After removal of 5 bases from V and 6 bases from J, the junction contained 5 bases not matched to a gene. Per the germline V gene, CDR1 is SEHNR and CDR2 is FQNEAQ (reference sequence). The CDR3 reads CASSVQGASQPQHF. The CDR3 region has the DNA TGTGCCAGCAGCGTACAGGGGGCGAGTCAGCCCCAGCATTTT.

CDR3 loop: CASTPGGGTYEQYF. In DNA, the CDR3 is TGTGCCAGCACCCCTGGGGGAGGGACCTACGAGCAGTACTTC. The rearrangement uses TRBV6-1 and TRBJ2-7; TRBD2 matches 7 bases. This CDR3 comprises 14 residues. The germline gives CDR1 MNHNS, CDR2 SASEGT. Germline trimming cut 7 bases from V and 2 bases from J; bases unmatched to any gene: 8.

The gene calls are TRBV15 and TRBJ2-7; maybe TRBD1 (5 bases). Germline CDR1 reads LNHNV; CDR2 reads YYDKDF (reference sequence). The CDR3 sequence is 14 residues long. V lost 3 bases to trimming and J lost 1 base, with 10 bases between them. In DNA form, the CDR3 reads TGTGCCACCAGCAGGTTCCAGGGATCCTACGAGCAGTACTTC. Residues: CATSRFQGSYEQYF.

This clone was counted between two and nine times. The chain couples TRBV27 to TRBJ2-4; a possible D gene is TRBD2 (6 bases). Germline V gene data show CDR1 as MNHEY and CDR2 as SMNVEV (reference sequence). V lost 7 bases and J 0 bases, leaving 19 bases between the germline ends. The CDR3 loop spans 17 amino acids. The CDR3 loop reads CASKTLSSVLAKNIQYF. Written as DNA, the CDR3 is TGTGCCAGCAAGACACTATCTAGCGTATTAGCCAAAAACATTCAGTACTTC.

The chain carries TRBV4-1 and TRBJ2-5; 7 bases map to TRBD2. The J call may be faulty, since TRBJ2-7 better matches the DNA end. The CDR3 sequence is 15 residues long. CDR1 is MGHRA, CDR2 YSYEKL, per germline. In DNA, the CDR3 is TGCGCCAGCAGCCAAGGTGCGGGAGATTCCTACGAGCAGTACTTC. This translates into CASSQGAGDSYEQYF.

This clone has a single count. The chain recombines TRBV6-1 with TRBJ1-3; D uncertain. Germline V CDR1 and CDR2: MNHNS, SASEGT. The ends were cut back, 7 bases at V and 1 base at J, with 8 bases in the middle. The CDR3 runs to 13 residues. CDR3 DNA sequence: TGTGCCAGCACCGGGTTATCTGGAAACACCATATATTTT. Translation: CASTGLSGNTIYF.

The CDR3 DNA sequence: TGTGCCAGTAGTATCGGGACAGGGCAGAATGAAAAACTGTTTTTT. It translates to CASSIGTGQNEKLFF. The chain has TRBV19 and TRBJ1-4, with TRBD1 identical over 9 bases. V dropped 3 bases and J dropped 5; count of bases not matched to a gene: 4. CDR1 is LNHDA, CDR2 SQIVND, per germline (reference sequence). This CDR3 comprises 15 residues.

The gene calls are TRBV4-1 and TRBJ2-5; D not certain. Germline V gene lookup returns CDR1 MGHRA and CDR2 YSYEKL. The CDR3 has 18 residues. Trimming removed 0 bases from V and 5 bases from J, with 22 bases in between. The CDR3 here is CASSQDLACFGCGETQYF. CDR3 nucleotides: TGCGCCAGCAGCCAAGATCTGGCTTGTTTCGGCTGCGGCGAGACCCAGTACTTC.

The chain employs TRBV5-1 and TRBJ2-3, with D hard to call. Trimming removed 0 bases at V and 0 bases at J, with 5 bases between. Per germline, CDR1 SGHRS and CDR2 YFSETQ. There are 14 residues in the CDR3. CDR3: CASSLATSTDTQYF. In nucleotides, the CDR3 is TGCGCCAGCAGCTTGGCCACTAGCACAGATACGCAGTATTTT.